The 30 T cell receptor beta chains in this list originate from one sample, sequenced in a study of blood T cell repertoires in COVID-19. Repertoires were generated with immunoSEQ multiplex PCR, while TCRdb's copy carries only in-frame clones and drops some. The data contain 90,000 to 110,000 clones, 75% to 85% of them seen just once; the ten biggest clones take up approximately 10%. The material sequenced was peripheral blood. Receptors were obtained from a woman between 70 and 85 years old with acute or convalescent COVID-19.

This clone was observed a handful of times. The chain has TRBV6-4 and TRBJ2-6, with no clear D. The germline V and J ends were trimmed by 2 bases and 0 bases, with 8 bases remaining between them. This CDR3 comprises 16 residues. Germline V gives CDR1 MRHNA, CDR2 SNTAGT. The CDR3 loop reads CASSDNRPSGANVLTF. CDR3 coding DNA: TGTGCCAGCAGTGACAACAGACCCTCTGGGGCCAACGTCCTGACTTTC.

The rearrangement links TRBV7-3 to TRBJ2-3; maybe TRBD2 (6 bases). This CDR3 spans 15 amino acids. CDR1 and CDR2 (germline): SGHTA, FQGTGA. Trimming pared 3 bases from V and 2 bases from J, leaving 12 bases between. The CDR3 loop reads CASSLGEAHTDTQYF. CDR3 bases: TGTGCCAGCAGCTTGGGGGAGGCCCACACAGATACGCAGTATTTT. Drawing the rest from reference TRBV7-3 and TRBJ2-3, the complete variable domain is GAGVSQTPSNKVTEKGKYVELRCDPISGHTALYWYRQSLGQGPEFLIYFQGTGAADDSGLPNDRFFAVRPEGSVSTLKIQRTERGDSAVYLCASSLGEAHTDTQYFGPGTRLTVL.

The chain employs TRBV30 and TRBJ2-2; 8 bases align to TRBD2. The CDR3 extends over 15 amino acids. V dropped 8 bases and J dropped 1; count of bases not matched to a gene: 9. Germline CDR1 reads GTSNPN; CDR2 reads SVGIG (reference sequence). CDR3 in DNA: TGTGCCCGGGAGGGAGCGGGGGAGAACACCGGGGAGCTGTTTTTT. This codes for CAREGAGENTGELFF.

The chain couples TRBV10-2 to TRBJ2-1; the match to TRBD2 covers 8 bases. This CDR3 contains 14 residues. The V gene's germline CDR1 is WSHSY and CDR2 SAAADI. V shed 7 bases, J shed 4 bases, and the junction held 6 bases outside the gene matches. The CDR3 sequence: CASKSAGGYNEQFF. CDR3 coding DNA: TGCGCCAGCAAGTCGGCGGGGGGTTACAATGAGCAGTTCTTC.

Here the CDR3 DNA reads TGTGCCTGGAGTTCCGACAGGGATTCACCCCTCCACTTT. Protein product: CAWSSDRDSPLHF. The chain has TRBV30 and TRBJ1-6; the match to TRBD1 covers 7 bases. CDR1 is GTSNPN, CDR2 SVGIG, per germline (reference sequence). V shed 2 bases, J shed 8 bases, and the junction held 3 bases outside the gene matches. The CDR3 covers 13 residues.

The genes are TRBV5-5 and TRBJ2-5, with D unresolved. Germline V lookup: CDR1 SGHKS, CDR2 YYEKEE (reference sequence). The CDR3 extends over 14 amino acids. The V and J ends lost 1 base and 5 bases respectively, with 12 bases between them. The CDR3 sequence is CASSLWAPSETQYF. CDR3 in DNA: TGTGCCAGCAGCTTGTGGGCCCCATCGGAGACCCAGTACTTC.

The CDR3 DNA reads TGTGCCAGCAGTGAAGCCGGGGGTTCACCCCTCCACTTT. Residues: CASSEAGGSPLHF. The chain uses TRBV6-1 and TRBJ1-6, with D perhaps TRBD1 (5 bases). V lost 0 bases, J lost 9 bases, and 6 bases lay in between. This CDR3 is 13 amino acids long. In germline, CDR1 is MNHNS, CDR2 SASEGT.

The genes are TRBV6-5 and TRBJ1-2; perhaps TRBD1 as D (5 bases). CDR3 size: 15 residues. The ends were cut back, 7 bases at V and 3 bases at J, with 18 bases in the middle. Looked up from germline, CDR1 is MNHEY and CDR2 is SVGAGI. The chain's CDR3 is CASTNPGYKDYGYTF. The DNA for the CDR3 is TGTGCCAGCACCAACCCAGGGTATAAGGACTATGGCTACACCTTC.

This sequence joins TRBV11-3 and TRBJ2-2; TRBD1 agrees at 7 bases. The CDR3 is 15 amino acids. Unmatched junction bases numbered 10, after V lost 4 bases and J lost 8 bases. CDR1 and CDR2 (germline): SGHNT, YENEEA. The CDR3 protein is CASSSGGRPKGELFF. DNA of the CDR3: TGTGCCAGCAGCTCAGGGGGACGGCCCAAGGGGGAGCTGTTTTTT.

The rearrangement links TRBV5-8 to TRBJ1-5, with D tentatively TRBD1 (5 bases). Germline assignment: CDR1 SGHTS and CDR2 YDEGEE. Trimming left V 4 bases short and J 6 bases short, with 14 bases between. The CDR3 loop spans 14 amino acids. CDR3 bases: TGTGCCAGCAGCCCACGGATCGGGGGTCAGCCCCAGCATTTT. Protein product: CASSPRIGGQPQHF.

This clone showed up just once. DNA for the CDR3: TGTGCCAGCAGCTCGAACCTAGCGGGGTTGATGAATGAGCAGTTCTTC. Translated, it gives CASSSNLAGLMNEQFF. The rearrangement links TRBV6-2 or TRBV6-3 to TRBJ2-1, with 9 bases aligning to TRBD2. In germline, CDR1 is MNHEY, CDR2 SVGEGT. The CDR3 covers 16 residues. V dropped 6 bases and J dropped 7; count of bases not matched to a gene: 13.

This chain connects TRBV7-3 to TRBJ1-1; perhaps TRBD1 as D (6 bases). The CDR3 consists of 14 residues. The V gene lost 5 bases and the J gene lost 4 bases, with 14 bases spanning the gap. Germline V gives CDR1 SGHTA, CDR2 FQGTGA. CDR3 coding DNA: TGTGCCAGCAGCCCACAAGGGGGGGGCACTGAAGCTTTCTTT. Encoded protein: CASSPQGGGTEAFF.

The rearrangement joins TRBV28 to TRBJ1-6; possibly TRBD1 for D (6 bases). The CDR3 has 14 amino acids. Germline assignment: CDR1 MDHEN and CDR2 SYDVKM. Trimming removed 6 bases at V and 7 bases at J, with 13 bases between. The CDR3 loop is CASRQTGTNSPLHF. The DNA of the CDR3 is TGTGCCAGCAGACAAACAGGGACCAATTCACCCCTCCACTTT.

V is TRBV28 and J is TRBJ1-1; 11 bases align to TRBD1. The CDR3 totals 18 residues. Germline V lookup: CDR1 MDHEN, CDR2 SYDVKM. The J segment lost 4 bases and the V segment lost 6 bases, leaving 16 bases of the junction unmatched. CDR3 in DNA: TGTGCCAGCAGCATCTACCCGGGACAGGGGGTTAGAGGCACTGAAGCTTTCTTT. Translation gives CASSIYPGQGVRGTEAFF.

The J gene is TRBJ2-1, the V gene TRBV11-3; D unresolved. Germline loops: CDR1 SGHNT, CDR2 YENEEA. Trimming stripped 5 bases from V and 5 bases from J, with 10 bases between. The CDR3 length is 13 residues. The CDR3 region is CASSRDSNNEQFF. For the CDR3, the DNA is TGTGCCAGCAGCAGAGATAGTAACAATGAGCAGTTCTTC. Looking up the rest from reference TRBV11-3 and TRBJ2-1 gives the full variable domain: EAGVVQSPRYKIIEKKQPVAFWCNPISGHNTLYWYLQNLGQGPELLIRYENEEAVDDSQLPKDRFSAERLKGVDSTLKIQPAELGDSAVYLCASSRDSNNEQFFGPGTRLTVL.

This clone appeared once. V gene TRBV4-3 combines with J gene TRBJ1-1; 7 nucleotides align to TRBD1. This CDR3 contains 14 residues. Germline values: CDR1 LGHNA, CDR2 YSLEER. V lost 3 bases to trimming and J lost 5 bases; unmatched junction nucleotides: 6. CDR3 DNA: TGCGCCAGCAGCCACACCAGGGGGGAAACTGAAGCTTTCTTT. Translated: CASSHTRGETEAFF.

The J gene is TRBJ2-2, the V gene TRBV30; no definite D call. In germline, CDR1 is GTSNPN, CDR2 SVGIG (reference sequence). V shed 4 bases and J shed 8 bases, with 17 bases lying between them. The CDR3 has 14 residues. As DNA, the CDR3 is TGTGCCTGGAACCCGGTAGCTTCTGGAGGGGAGCTGTTTTTT. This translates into CAWNPVASGGELFF.

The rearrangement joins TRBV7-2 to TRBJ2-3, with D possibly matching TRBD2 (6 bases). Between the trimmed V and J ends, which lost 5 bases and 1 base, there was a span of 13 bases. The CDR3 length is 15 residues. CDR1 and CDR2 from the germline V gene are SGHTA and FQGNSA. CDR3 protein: CASSVTGLRTDTQYF. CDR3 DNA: TGTGCCAGCAGCGTAACGGGACTCCGCACAGATACGCAGTATTTT.

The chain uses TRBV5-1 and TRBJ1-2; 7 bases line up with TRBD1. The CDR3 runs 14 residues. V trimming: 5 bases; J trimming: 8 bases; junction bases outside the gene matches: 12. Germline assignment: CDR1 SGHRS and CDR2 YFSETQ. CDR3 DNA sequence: TGCGCCAGCAGTGCGGATCAGGGGGTCCAAGGCTACACCTTC. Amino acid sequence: CASSADQGVQGYTF. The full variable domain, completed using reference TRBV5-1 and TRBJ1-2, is KAGVTQTPRYLIKTRGQQVTLSCSPISGHRSVSWYQQTPGQGLQFLFEYFSETQRNKGNFPGRFSGRQFSNSRSEMNVSTLELGDSALYLCASSADQGVQGYTFGSGTRLTVV.

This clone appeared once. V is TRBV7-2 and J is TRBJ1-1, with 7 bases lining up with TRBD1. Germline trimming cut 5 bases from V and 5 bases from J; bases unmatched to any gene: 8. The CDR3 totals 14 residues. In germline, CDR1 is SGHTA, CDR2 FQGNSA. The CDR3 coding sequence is TGTGCCAGCAGCCGGGACAGATTACGAACTGAAGCTTTCTTT. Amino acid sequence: CASSRDRLRTEAFF.

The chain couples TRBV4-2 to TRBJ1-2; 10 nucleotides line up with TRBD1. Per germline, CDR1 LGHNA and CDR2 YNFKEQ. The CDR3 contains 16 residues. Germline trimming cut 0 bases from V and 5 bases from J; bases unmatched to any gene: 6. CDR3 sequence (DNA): TGTGCCAGCAGCCAAGATGAGGGACAGGGGCTTTATGGCTACACCTTC. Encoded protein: CASSQDEGQGLYGYTF.

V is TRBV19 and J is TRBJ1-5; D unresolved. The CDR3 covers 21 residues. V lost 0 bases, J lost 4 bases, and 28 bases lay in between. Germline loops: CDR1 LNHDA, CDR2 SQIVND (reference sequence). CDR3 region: CASSIDDIPGRGQIVNQPQHF. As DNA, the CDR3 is TGTGCCAGTAGTATAGACGACATCCCCGGCCGTGGGCAGATAGTGAATCAGCCCCAGCATTTT.

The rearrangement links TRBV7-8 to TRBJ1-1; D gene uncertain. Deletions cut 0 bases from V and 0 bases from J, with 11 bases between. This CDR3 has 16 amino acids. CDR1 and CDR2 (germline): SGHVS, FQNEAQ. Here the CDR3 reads CASSLARGLMNTEAFF. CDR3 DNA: TGTGCCAGCAGCTTAGCTAGAGGGCTCATGAACACTGAAGCTTTCTTT. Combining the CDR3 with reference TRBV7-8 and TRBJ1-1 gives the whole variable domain GAGVSQSPRYKVAKRGQDVALRCDPISGHVSLFWYQQALGQGPEFLTYFQNEAQLDKSGLPSDRFFAERPEGSVSTLKIQRTQQEDSAVYLCASSLARGLMNTEAFFGQGTRLTVV.

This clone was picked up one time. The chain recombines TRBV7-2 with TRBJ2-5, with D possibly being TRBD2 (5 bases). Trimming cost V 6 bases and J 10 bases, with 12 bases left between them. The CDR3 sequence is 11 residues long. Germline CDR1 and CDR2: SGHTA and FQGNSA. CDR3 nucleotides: TGTGCCAGCAGTTACAGAGAGGGCCAGTACTTC. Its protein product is CASSYREGQYF.

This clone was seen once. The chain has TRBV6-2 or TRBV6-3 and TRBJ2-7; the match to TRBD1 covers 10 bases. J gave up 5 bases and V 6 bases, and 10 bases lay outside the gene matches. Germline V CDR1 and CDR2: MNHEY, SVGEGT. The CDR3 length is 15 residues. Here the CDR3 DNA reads TGTGCCAGCAGCTCCACGGGACAGGGGAGCGACGAGCAGTACTTC. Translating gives CASSSTGQGSDEQYF.

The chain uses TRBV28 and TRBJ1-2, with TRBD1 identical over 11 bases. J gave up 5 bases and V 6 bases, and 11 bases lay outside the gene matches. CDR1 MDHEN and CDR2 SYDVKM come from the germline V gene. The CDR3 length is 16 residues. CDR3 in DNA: TGTGCCAGCAGCCCTCTCCGGGACAGGGGGGCTTATGGCTACACCTTC. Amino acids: CASSPLRDRGAYGYTF.

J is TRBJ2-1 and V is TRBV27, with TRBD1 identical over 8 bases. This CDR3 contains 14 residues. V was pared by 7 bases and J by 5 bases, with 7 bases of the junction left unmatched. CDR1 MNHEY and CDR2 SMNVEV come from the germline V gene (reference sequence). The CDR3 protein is CASTPWGQDNEQFF. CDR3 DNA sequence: TGTGCCAGCACCCCTTGGGGACAGGACAATGAGCAGTTCTTC.

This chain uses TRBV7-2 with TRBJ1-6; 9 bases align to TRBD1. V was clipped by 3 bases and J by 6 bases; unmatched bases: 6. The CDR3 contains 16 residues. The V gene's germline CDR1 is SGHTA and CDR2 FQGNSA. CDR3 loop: CASSFVRTGANSPLHF. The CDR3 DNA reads TGTGCCAGCAGCTTTGTGCGGACAGGGGCTAATTCACCCCTCCACTTT.

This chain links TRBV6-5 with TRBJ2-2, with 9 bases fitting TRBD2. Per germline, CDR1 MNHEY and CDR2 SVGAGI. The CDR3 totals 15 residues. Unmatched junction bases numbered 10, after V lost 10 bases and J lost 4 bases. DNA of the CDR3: TGTGCCACCAGCCTACGCGGGGGGGCCACCGGGGAGCTGTTTTTT. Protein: CATSLRGGATGELFF.

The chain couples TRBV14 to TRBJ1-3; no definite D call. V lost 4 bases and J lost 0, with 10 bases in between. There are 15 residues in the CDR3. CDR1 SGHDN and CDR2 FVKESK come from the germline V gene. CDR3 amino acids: CASSRPGSSGNTIYF. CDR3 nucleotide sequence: TGTGCCAGCAGCCGCCCGGGGAGCTCTGGAAACACCATATATTTT.